These 19 T cell receptor beta chains were sequenced from one sample in a study of Graves' ophthalmopathy and Graves' hyperthyroidism. Amplification of the TCR beta CDR3 regions used RNA transcripts (as template). First-round RT-PCR used HTBI primers; second-round multiplex PCR followed. TCRdb called the multiplex PCR reads again in MiXCR, with one record for every CDR3 protein. The top ten hold around 10% of the sample, which has over a million distinct CDR3 sequences, less than 45% seen once. The sequencing sample was made of peripheral blood or thyroid tissue (not recorded which). These receptors came from an adult man with Graves' hyperthyroidism.

The table lists this clonotype with a few counts. CDR3 sequence reads: CASSPPWGDMNTEAFF. The CDR3 DNA reads TGTGCCAGCTCACCACCGTGGGGGGACATGAACACTGAAGCTTTCTTT. The chain employs TRBV7-2 and TRBJ1-1, with D maybe TRBD1 (6 bases). The germline V and J ends were trimmed by 8 bases and 0 bases, with 19 bases remaining between them. The CDR3 totals 16 residues. Germline V gene sequence: CDR1 SGHTA, CDR2 FQGNSA.

For the CDR3, the DNA is TGCAGCGTTGACGGGGCGCTTAACACCGGGGAGCTGTTTTTT. As protein: CSVDGALNTGELFF. This rearrangement joins TRBV29-1 to TRBJ2-2, with D perhaps given as TRBD1 or TRBD2 (5 bases each). CDR1 is SQVTM, CDR2 ANQGSEA, per germline. The ends were cut back, 3 bases at V and 2 bases at J, with 10 bases in the middle. The CDR3 is made up of 14 amino acids.

This clonotype was detected ten times or more. This rearrangement joins TRBV2 to TRBJ2-5; TRBD2 agrees at 13 bases. CDR1 and CDR2 (germline): SNHLY, FYNNEI. V lost 4 bases, J lost 5 bases, and 4 bases stayed unmatched. The CDR3 runs to 15 residues. The CDR3 region has the DNA TGTGCCAGCAGTGCCCGGACTAGCGGGAGTGAGACCCAGTACTTC. It specifies CASSARTSGSETQYF. The whole variable domain, remainder taken from reference TRBV2 and TRBJ2-5, is EPEVTQTPSHQVTQMGQEVILRCVPISNHLYFYWYRQILGQKVEFLVSFYNNEISEKSEIFDDQFSVERPDGSNFTLKIRSTKLEDSAMYFCASSARTSGSETQYFGPGTRLLVL.

The table lists this clonotype with many counts. This sequence joins TRBV10-3 and TRBJ1-2; 7 nucleotides line up with TRBD1. CDR3 length: 15 residues. Germline V CDR1 and CDR2: ENHRY, SYGVKD. The V segment lost 0 bases and the J segment 4 bases; nucleotides outside the gene matches: 5. The CDR3 DNA sequence: TGTGCCATCAGTGAGTCGGAAGGGGGCCTCTATGGCTACACCTTC. It is translated as CAISESEGGLYGYTF.

This sequence joins TRBV20-1 and TRBJ1-5; TRBD1 matches 11 bases. CDR1 and CDR2 (germline): DFQATT, SNEGSKA (reference sequence). The CDR3 is 13 amino acids. Losses at the gene ends were 3 bases for V and 14 bases for J; bases not matched to a gene: 9. The CDR3 sequence is CSARRDRGAYEHF. The DNA for the CDR3 is TGCAGTGCTAGGCGGGACAGGGGGGCCTACGAGCATTTT.

Remarks on this clonotype: Germline is not matched at one junction end, which may reflect a read error. The chain combines TRBV7-9 with TRBJ2-7; 7 bases agree with TRBD2. Germline V lookup: CDR1 SEHNR, CDR2 FQNEAQ (reference sequence). The CDR3 is 13 amino acids. The CDR3 DNA reads as TGCGCCAGCAGCAAGACATCAGCGGGGGAGCAGTACTTC. Residues: CASSKTSAGEQYF.

On this clonotype: The junction differs from germline at one of its ends, possibly a read error. This CDR3 is CASSLGRSEGYEQYF. Here the CDR3 DNA reads TGTGCCAGCAGCCTGGGACGGTCTGAGGGTTACGAGCAGTACTTC. V usage is TRBV5-1 and J usage is TRBJ2-5, with D possibly called TRBD1 or TRBD2 (5 bases each). The J call is in doubt because the DNA end fits TRBJ2-7 better. The CDR3 contains 15 residues. The germline gives CDR1 SGHRS, CDR2 YFSETQ.

The chain recombines TRBV2 with TRBJ1-5; D is perhaps TRBD1 (5 bases). Deletions cut 7 bases from V and 6 bases from J, with 16 bases between. Germline V lookup: CDR1 SNHLY, CDR2 FYNNEI. This CDR3 is 14 amino acids long. For the CDR3, the DNA is TGTGCCAGCACCGAACGGCAGGGTTTTCAGCCCCAGCATTTT. It encodes CASTERQGFQPQHF.

This clonotype was picked up a small number of times. CDR3 DNA sequence: TGTGCCAGCAGCGGAGACTATAGCAATCAGCCCCAGTACTTC. The encoded protein is CASSGDYSNQPQYF. The rearrangement joins TRBV7-6 to TRBJ2-5; a weak D match, TRBD2 (5 bases). This CDR3 is built from 14 residues. Germline values: CDR1 SGHVS, CDR2 FNYEAQ. Trimming removed 5 bases at V and 9 bases at J, with 19 bases between.

This clonotype came up once. The rearrangement uses TRBV7-9 and TRBJ2-6; 7 bases are shared with TRBD2. The CDR3 totals 19 residues. Germline CDR1 is SEHNR and CDR2 is FQNEAQ (reference sequence). Losses at the gene ends were 3 bases for V and 4 bases for J; bases not matched to a gene: 15. CDR3 sequence: CASSFRALAGVGGANVLTF. The CDR3 bases are TGTGCCAGCAGCTTTCGTGCCCTTGCGGGAGTAGGAGGGGCCAACGTCCTGACTTTC.

This clonotype came up many times. The J gene is TRBJ1-1, the V gene TRBV25-1; D remains ambiguous. Between the trimmed V and J ends, which lost 8 bases and 0 bases, there was a span of 10 bases. Germline CDR1 is MGHDK and CDR2 is SYGVNS. The CDR3 totals 13 residues. The CDR3 DNA follows: TGTGCCAGCGGGGTGGGGATGAACACTGAAGCTTTCTTT. It encodes CASGVGMNTEAFF.

The V gene is TRBV5-8, the J gene TRBJ1-5; no clear D gene. The CDR3 runs to 15 residues. V gave up 0 bases and J gave up 2 bases, with 9 bases separating them. Germline values: CDR1 SGHTS, CDR2 YDEGEE. For the CDR3, the DNA is TGTGCCAGCAGCTTGGACCCCAATGGCAATCAGCCCCAGCATTTT. This encodes CASSLDPNGNQPQHF.

The V and J genes are TRBV19 and TRBJ2-2; tentatively, D is TRBD2 (5 bases). V shed 3 bases and J shed 12 bases, with 14 bases lying between them. Per germline, CDR1 LNHDA and CDR2 SQIVND (reference sequence). The CDR3 sequence is 13 residues long. CDR3 coding DNA: TGTGCCAGTAGTATTGCGGGTCCTGGGAAGCTGTTTTTT. It yields the protein CASSIAGPGKLFF.

The J gene is TRBJ2-5, the V gene TRBV25-1; 7 nucleotides line up with TRBD1. The germline gives CDR1 MGHDK, CDR2 SYGVNS. The CDR3 is 16 amino acids. Germline trimming cut 4 bases from V and 1 base from J; bases unmatched to any gene: 9. The CDR3 sequence: CASSGGRGTTQETQYF. DNA for the CDR3: TGTGCCAGCAGTGGGGGCAGGGGGACAACCCAAGAGACCCAGTACTTC.

This clonotype was counted a few times. The rearrangement joins TRBV5-1 to TRBJ1-1; TRBD1 agrees at 7 bases. CDR1 is SGHRS, CDR2 YFSETQ, per germline. J was trimmed by 1 base and V by 3 bases; bases with no gene match: 6. The CDR3 has 15 residues. The CDR3 loop is CASSYAGTANTEAFF. CDR3 DNA sequence: TGCGCCAGCAGCTACGCCGGGACAGCGAACACTGAAGCTTTCTTT.

This clonotype was counted many times. The chain combines TRBV7-2 with TRBJ1-5, with D maybe TRBD1 (6 bases). The CDR3 consists of 15 residues. Germline CDR1 is SGHTA and CDR2 is FQGNSA. V gave up 1 base and J gave up 7 bases, with 14 bases separating them. In nucleotides, the CDR3 is TGTGCCAGCAGCTTAGAGGCGGGGGGCCGGCAGCCCCAGCATTTT. Its protein is CASSLEAGGRQPQHF.

Many counts were recorded for this clonotype. The chain links TRBV5-1 to TRBJ2-2; tentative D call: TRBD1 (5 bases). The germline V gene has CDR1 SGHRS and CDR2 YFSETQ. The CDR3 is made up of 14 amino acids. The V end lost 4 bases, the J end lost 1 base, and 8 bases lay between the germline ends. The DNA for the CDR3 is TGCGCCAGCAGCCATGGACAGAACACCGGGGAGCTGTTTTTT. Translated: CASSHGQNTGELFF.

The J gene is TRBJ1-6, the V gene TRBV27, with D hard to call. Trimming shortened V by 4 bases and J by 5 bases, and 9 bases separated the two germline ends. Germline loops: CDR1 MNHEY, CDR2 SMNVEV (reference sequence). The CDR3 runs 14 residues. The chain's CDR3 is CASSYEGDNSPLHF. The DNA of the CDR3 is TGTGCCAGCAGTTATGAAGGAGATAATTCACCCCTCCACTTT.

This clonotype was detected many times. The rearrangement uses TRBV19 and TRBJ1-1; D is possibly TRBD1 (6 bases). Trimming removed 10 bases from V and 8 bases from J, with 20 bases in between. The CDR3 has 13 residues. CDR1 is LNHDA and CDR2 is SQIVND in the germline V gene (reference sequence). DNA of the CDR3: TGTGCCACCCGACCGGGACAAAGGGCCGAAGCTTTCTTT. This sequence encodes CATRPGQRAEAFF.